The 18 T cell receptor beta chains listed next were all sequenced from one sample in a study of spatial heterogeneity in lung cancer. Each CDR3 protein is one row after TCRdb ran MiXCR on the 5' RACE reads. Here the sample spans about 52,000 distinct CDR3 sequences, around 7.7% being singletons. Sample time point: blood at routine non-recurrence follow-up after resection. TCRs were sequenced from unsorted whole RNA of tumor, nontumor lung or PBMC. Sequencing used PBMCs, obtained at follow-up. All receptors derive from a female donor with early-stage non-small cell lung cancer.

The rearrangement joins TRBV2 to TRBJ1-5; possibly TRBD1 for D (6 bases). V was shortened by 8 bases and J by 5 bases, with 13 bases between the two germline ends. Per the germline V gene, CDR1 is SNHLY and CDR2 is FYNNEI. This CDR3 is 13 amino acids long. CDR3 in amino acids: CASCAQGYQPQHF. The CDR3 coding sequence is TGTGCCAGCTGTGCACAGGGCTATCAGCCCCAGCATTTT.

The CDR3 DNA reads TGTGCCAGCTCACCGGGGGGCCAGGACGGGGAGCTGTTTTTT. This codes for CASSPGGQDGELFF. This chain joins TRBV18 and TRBJ2-2; D may be TRBD1 or TRBD2 (6 bases each). This CDR3 has 14 residues. The germline V gene has CDR1 KGHSH and CDR2 LQKENI. Trimming left V 3 bases short and J 7 bases short, with 12 bases between. The entire variable domain, with the rest obtained from reference TRBV18 and TRBJ2-2, is as follows: NAGVMQNPRHLVRRRGQEARLRCSPMKGHSHVYWYRQLPEEGLKFMVYLQKENIIDESGMPKERFSAEFPKEGPSILRIQQVVRGDSAAYFCASSPGGQDGELFFGEGSRLTVL.

The chain combines TRBV25-1 with TRBJ2-3; no firm D call. The CDR3 consists of 14 residues. CDR1 and CDR2 (germline): MGHDK, SYGVNS. Trimming pared 2 bases from V and 2 bases from J, leaving 8 bases between. The CDR3: CASSERSLTDTQYF. The CDR3 DNA reads as TGTGCCAGCAGTGAACGGTCTCTCACAGATACGCAGTATTTT.

This clonotype occurred many times. The V and J genes are TRBV5-1 and TRBJ2-1, with 12 bases aligning to TRBD2. Unmatched junction bases numbered 5, after V lost 5 bases and J lost 5 bases. Germline CDR1 and CDR2: SGHRS and YFSETQ. The CDR3 length is 15 residues. The CDR3 reads CASSPRTSGDNEQFF. Written as DNA, the CDR3 is TGCGCCAGCAGTCCTAGGACTAGCGGGGACAATGAGCAGTTCTTC.

The chain links TRBV12-3 or TRBV12-4 to TRBJ2-2; weak D call: TRBD1 (7 bases). This CDR3 region has 16 residues. The V and J ends lost 7 bases and 0 bases respectively, with 15 bases between them. The CDR3 is CASTSQGGANTGELFF. The CDR3 DNA sequence: TGTGCCAGCACCTCCCAGGGGGGAGCGAACACCGGGGAGCTGTTTTTT.

Many counts were recorded for this clonotype. The chain joins TRBV28 to TRBJ2-3; D remains ambiguous. The CDR3 runs to 17 residues. Germline V CDR1 and CDR2: MDHEN, SYDVKM. Trimming cost V 2 bases and J 4 bases, with 19 bases left between them. CDR3 sequence: CASSLGSGPFSPDTQYF. DNA of the CDR3: TGTGCCAGCAGTTTAGGATCTGGGCCTTTCTCCCCAGATACGCAGTATTTT.

The sample holds many counts of this clonotype. V usage is TRBV4-3 and J usage is TRBJ1-3; 9 bases are shared with TRBD1. The V segment lost 3 bases and the J segment 4 bases; nucleotides outside the gene matches: 7. The CDR3 runs 16 residues. CDR1 and CDR2 from the germline V gene are LGHNA and YSLEER. The CDR3 loop is CASSQAGTGLGNTIYF. In nucleotides, the CDR3 is TGCGCCAGCAGCCAGGCCGGGACAGGGCTCGGAAACACCATATATTTT.

The chain links TRBV5-5 to TRBJ2-2; no clear D. In germline, CDR1 is SGHKS, CDR2 YYEKEE (reference sequence). V dropped 4 bases and J dropped 4 bases, with 5 bases sitting between them. The CDR3 has 12 amino acids. The CDR3: CASSPGTGELFF. In DNA form, the CDR3 reads TGTGCCAGCAGCCCGGGCACCGGGGAGCTGTTTTTT.

This clonotype was picked up a small number of times. The chain carries TRBV2 and TRBJ1-4, with 7 bases identical to TRBD1. Germline CDR1 reads SNHLY; CDR2 reads FYNNEI. The CDR3 is made up of 12 amino acids. J was trimmed by 5 bases and V by 10 bases; bases with no gene match: 4. The DNA for the CDR3 is TGTGCCACGGGGACAGACAATGAAAAACTGTTTTTT. Its translation is CATGTDNEKLFF.

This clonotype occurred many times. This chain connects TRBV1 to TRBJ2-2; TRBD1 was called by the table and not checked on the DNA. TRBV1 is shown as a pseudogene. This CDR3 has 13 residues. CDR3 coding DNA: TGCACCTCTCAGGGGGCGGGCACCGGGGAGCTGTTTTTT. Its protein is CTSQGAGTGELFF.

For this clonotype: A read error may account for a junction end that differs from germline. The chain links TRBV5-1 to TRBJ1-1; D is unclear. The germline V gene encodes CDR1 SGHRS and CDR2 YFSETQ. CDR3 length: 14 residues. CDR3 sequence: CASSLSQVKTEAFF. The CDR3 DNA follows: TGCGCCAGCAGCTTAAGTCAAGTGAAAACTGAAGCTTTCTTT.

The chain has TRBV7-9 and TRBJ1-1; D ambiguous. The germline V gene has CDR1 SEHNR and CDR2 FQNEAQ (reference sequence). This CDR3 contains 11 residues. Deletions cut 2 bases from V and 7 bases from J, with 5 bases between. The CDR3 spells CASSLHGEAFF. CDR3 in DNA: TGTGCCAGCAGCTTACACGGTGAAGCTTTCTTT.

This clonotype was observed a handful of times. The chain recombines TRBV18 with TRBJ1-4; 10 nucleotides match TRBD1. Trimming took 6 bases from V and 0 from J; bases not matched to a gene: 10. Germline CDR1 reads KGHSH; CDR2 reads LQKENI. The CDR3 length is 18 residues. The CDR3 loop is CASSPRDRGLATNEKLFF. DNA of the CDR3: TGTGCCAGCTCGCCCCGGGACAGGGGCCTTGCAACTAATGAAAAACTGTTTTTT.

This clonotype showed up just a few times. The J gene is TRBJ1-5, the V gene TRBV5-1, with 7 bases lining up with TRBD1. CDR1 is SGHRS, CDR2 YFSETQ, per germline. The V gene end was trimmed by 7 bases and the J gene end by 6 bases; junction bases not matched to a gene: 10. CDR3 length: 14 amino acids. CDR3 region: CASSGGGAGQPQHF. The CDR3 nucleotides are TGCGCCAGCTCAGGGGGGGGCGCGGGTCAGCCCCAGCATTTT.

This clonotype was seen repeatedly, ten times or more. J is TRBJ2-4 and V is TRBV29-1; D unresolved. Germline CDR1 reads SQVTM; CDR2 reads ANQGSEA. The CDR3 consists of 15 residues. V shed 1 base and J shed 0 bases, with 10 bases lying between them. The CDR3 DNA reads TGCAGCGTTGAAGGCGTTCCACTAGCCAAAAACATTCAGTACTTC. Translating gives CSVEGVPLAKNIQYF.

The chain couples TRBV30 to TRBJ1-1; weak D call: TRBD1 (6 bases). Germline-derived CDR1 and CDR2 are GTSNPN and SVGIG (reference sequence). CDR3 length: 16 residues. Trimming removed 3 bases at V and 5 bases at J, with 22 bases between. CDR3 protein: CAWRPRGQAGDTEAFF. CDR3 sequence (DNA): TGTGCCTGGAGGCCCCGGGGTCAGGCAGGGGATACTGAAGCTTTCTTT.

J is TRBJ1-4 and V is TRBV19; no firm D call. There are 11 residues in the CDR3. CDR1 LNHDA and CDR2 SQIVND come from the germline V gene (reference sequence). Deletions cut 3 bases from V and 10 bases from J, with 6 bases between. The CDR3 DNA is TGTGCCAGTAGTATGCGGGGAAAACTGTTTTTT. Its protein product is CASSMRGKLFF. Variable domain in full (rest from reference TRBV19 and TRBJ1-4): DGGITQSPKYLFRKEGQNVTLSCEQNLNHDAMYWYRQDPGQGLRLIYYSQIVNDFQKGDIAEGYSVSREKKESFPLTVTSAQKNPTAFYLCASSMRGKLFFGSGTQLSVL.

This chain links TRBV5-1 with TRBJ2-2; D possibly matches TRBD1 or TRBD2 (5 bases each). The CDR3 covers 16 residues. Between the trimmed V and J ends, which lost 3 bases and 2 bases, there was a span of 14 bases. Germline V CDR1 and CDR2: SGHRS, YFSETQ. The CDR3 region is CASSSIPGRNTGELFF. The CDR3 DNA follows: TGCGCCAGCAGCTCGATACCGGGACGAAACACCGGGGAGCTGTTTTTT.